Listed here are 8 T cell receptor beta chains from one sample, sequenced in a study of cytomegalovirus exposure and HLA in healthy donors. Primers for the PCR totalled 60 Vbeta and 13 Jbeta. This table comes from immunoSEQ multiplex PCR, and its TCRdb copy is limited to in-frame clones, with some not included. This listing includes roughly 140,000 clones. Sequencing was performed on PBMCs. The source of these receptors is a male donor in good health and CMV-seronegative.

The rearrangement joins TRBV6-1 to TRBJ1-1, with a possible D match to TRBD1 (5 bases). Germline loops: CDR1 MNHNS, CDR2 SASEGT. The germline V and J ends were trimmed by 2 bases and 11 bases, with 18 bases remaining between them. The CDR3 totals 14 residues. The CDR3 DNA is TGTGCCAGCAGTGAAAGCGGGCAGGTGGGGCGGGCTTTCTTT. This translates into CASSESGQVGRAFF.

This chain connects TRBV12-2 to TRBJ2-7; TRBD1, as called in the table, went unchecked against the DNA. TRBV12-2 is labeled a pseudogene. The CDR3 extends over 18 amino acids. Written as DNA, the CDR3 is TGTGCAAGTCGCTTAGAGGCCTTACAGGGTAGGTCTTCCTACGAGCAGTACTTC. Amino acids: CASRLEALQGRSSYEQYF.

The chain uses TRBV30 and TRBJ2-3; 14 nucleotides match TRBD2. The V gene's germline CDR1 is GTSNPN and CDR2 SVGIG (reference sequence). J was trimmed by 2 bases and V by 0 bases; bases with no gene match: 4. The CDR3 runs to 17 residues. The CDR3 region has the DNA TGTGCCTGGAGTGTAGGACTAGCGGGGGGATCCACAGATACGCAGTATTTT. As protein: CAWSVGLAGGSTDTQYF.

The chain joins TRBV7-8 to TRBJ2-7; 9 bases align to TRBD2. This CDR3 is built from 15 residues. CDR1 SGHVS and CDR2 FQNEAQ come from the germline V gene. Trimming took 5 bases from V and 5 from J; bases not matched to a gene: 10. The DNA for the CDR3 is TGTGCCAGCAGCCCGGTGCGGGGGGGGCCCCACGAGCAGTACTTC. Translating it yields CASSPVRGGPHEQYF.

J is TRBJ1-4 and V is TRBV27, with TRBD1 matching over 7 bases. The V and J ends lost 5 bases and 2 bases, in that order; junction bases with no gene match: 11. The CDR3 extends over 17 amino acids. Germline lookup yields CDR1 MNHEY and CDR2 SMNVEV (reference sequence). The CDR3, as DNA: TGTGCCAGCAGTCTTTCGCCGGAGGGGGCGACTAATGAAAAACTGTTTTTT. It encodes CASSLSPEGATNEKLFF.

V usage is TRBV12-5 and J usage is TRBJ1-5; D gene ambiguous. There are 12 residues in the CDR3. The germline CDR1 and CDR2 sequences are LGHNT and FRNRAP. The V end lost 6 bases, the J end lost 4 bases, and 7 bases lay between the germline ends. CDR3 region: CASGLENQPQHF. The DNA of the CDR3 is TGTGCTAGTGGGCTCGAGAATCAGCCCCAGCATTTT.

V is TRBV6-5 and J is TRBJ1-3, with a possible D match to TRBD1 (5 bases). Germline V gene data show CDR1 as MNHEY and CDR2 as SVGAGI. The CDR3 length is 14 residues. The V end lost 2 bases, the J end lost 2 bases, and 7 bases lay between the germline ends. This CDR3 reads CASSYGATGNTIYF. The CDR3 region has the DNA TGTGCCAGCAGTTACGGGGCCACTGGAAACACCATATATTTT.

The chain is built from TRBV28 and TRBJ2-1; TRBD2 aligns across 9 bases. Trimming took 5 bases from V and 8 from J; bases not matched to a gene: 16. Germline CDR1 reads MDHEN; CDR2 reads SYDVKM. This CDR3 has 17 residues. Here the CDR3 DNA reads TGTGCCAGCAGTCCCAACGGGGGAGCGGGGGGCGGCTATGAGCAGTTCTTC. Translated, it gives CASSPNGGAGGGYEQFF.